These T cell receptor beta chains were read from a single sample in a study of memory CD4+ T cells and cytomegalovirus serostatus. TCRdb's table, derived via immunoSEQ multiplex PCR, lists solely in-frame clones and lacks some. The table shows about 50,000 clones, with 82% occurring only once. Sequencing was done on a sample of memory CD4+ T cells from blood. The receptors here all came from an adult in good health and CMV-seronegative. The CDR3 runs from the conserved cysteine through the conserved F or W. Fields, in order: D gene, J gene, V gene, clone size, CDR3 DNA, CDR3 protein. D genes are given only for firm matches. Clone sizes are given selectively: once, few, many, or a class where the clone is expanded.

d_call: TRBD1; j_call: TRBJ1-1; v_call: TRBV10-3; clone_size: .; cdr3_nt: TGTGCCATCAGCCCCAGGGGGAGTATCACTGAAGCTTTCTTT; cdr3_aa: CAISPRGSITEAFF
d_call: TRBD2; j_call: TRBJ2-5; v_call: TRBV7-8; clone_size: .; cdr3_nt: TGTGCCAGCAGCCTTTTTACGAGCGGGGGCCGCCAAGAGACCCAGTACTTC; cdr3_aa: CASSLFTSGGRQETQYF
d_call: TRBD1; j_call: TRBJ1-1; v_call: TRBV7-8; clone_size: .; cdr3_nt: TGTGCCAGCTCCCTCAGACGGACAGGCCTAGGGTGGACTGAAGCTTTCTTT; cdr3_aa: CASSLRRTGLGWTEAFF
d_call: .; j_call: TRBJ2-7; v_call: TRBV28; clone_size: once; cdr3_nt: TGTGCCAGCAGCCCTAGCAAGACAGACGAGCAGTACTTC; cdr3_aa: CASSPSKTDEQYF
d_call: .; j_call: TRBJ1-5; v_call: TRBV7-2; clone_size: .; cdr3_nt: TGTGCCAGCAGCTTAGTGGATCAGCCCCAGCATTTT; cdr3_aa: CASSLVDQPQHF
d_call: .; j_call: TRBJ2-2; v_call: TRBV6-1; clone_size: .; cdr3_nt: TGTGCCACCGTAACCAGGGACGGCACCGGGGAGCTGTTTTTT; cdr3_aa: CATVTRDGTGELFF
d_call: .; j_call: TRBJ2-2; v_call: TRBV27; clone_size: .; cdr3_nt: TGTGCCAGCAGTTTAGGGCAGGGTTCAACCGGGGAGCTGTTTTTT; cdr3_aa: CASSLGQGSTGELFF
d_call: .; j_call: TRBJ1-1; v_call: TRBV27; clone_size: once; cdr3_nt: TGTGCCAGCTCACGACGGAACACTGAAGCTTTCTTT; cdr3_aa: CASSRRNTEAFF
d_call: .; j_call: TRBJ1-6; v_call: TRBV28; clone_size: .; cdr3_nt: TGTGCCAGCAGTTTACCTTCCCCCGGCGGGCTCCTCCACTTT; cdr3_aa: CASSLPSPGGLLHF
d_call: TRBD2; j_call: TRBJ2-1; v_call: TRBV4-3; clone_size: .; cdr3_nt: TGCGCCAGCAGCCAAGAGGGCGGGGGGGCCGCCATAGCGCAGTTCTTC; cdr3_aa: CASSQEGGGAAIAQFF
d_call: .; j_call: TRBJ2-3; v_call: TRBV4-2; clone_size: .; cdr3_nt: TGTGCCAGCGGGGACTTAGCAGCAGATACGCAGTATTTT; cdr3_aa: CASGDLAADTQYF
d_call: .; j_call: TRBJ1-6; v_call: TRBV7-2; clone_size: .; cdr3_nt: TGTGCCAGCAGCTTAGCCCAGACAGGTGCATCCCTCCACTTT; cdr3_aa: CASSLAQTGASLHF
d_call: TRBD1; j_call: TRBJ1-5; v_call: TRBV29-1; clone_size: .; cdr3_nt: TGCAGCGTGGGACAGGGTACCTATCAGCCCCAGCATTTT; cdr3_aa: CSVGQGTYQPQHF
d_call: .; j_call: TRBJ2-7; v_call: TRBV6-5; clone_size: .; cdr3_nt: TGTGCCAGCAGTTATCAGGAGGGTGTCCCCTACGAGCAGTACTTC; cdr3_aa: CASSYQEGVPYEQYF
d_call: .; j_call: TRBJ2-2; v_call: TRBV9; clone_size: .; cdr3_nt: TGTGCCAGCAGCGTAGTGGGGAACACCGGGGAGCTGTTTTTT; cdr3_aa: CASSVVGNTGELFF
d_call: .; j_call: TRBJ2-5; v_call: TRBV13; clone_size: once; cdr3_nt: TGTGCCAGCAGCTTGAAATTCCAAGAGACCCAGTACTTC; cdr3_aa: CASSLKFQETQYF
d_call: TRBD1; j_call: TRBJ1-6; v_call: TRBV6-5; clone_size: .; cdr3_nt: TGTGCCAGCAGTTACGGACAGGATTCACCCCTCCACTTT; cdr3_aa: CASSYGQDSPLHF
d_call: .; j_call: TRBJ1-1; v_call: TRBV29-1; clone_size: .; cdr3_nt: TGCAGCGTCACCGGGTCCGGGGGTTGGAACACTGAAGCTTTCTTT; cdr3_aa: CSVTGSGGWNTEAFF
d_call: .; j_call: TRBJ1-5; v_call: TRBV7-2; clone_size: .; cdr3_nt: TGTGCCAGCAGCTTAGCAGGGGGCAATCAGCCCCAGCATTTT; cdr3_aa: CASSLAGGNQPQHF
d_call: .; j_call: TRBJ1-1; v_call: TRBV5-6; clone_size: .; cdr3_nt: TGTGCCAGCAGCTTGGGACAGGCCGGAACTGAAGCTTTCTTT; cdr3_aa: CASSLGQAGTEAFF
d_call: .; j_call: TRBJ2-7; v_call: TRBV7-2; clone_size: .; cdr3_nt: TGTGCCAGCAGCCTAGGCGATCCCAGGGAGTACGAGCAGTACTTC; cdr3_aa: CASSLGDPREYEQYF
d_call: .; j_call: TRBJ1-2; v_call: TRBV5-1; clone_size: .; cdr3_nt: TGCGCCAGCAGCTTGGGTGTCCGAGGGGGCTACACCTTC; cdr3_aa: CASSLGVRGGYTF
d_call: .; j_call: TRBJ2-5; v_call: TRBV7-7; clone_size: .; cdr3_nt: TGTGCTAGCAGCTCGTCCGTAGGAGTACAAGAGACCCAGTACTTC; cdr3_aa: CASSSSVGVQETQYF
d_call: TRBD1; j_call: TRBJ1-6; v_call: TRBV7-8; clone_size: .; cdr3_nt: TGTGCCAGCAGCCCCGGACAGGGGAGATCGCCACCCCTCCACTTT; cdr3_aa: CASSPGQGRSPPLHF
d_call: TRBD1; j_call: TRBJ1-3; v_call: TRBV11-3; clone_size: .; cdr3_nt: TGTGCCAGCAGCCCCGGACAGGGTCCTGGAAACACCATATATTTT; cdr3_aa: CASSPGQGPGNTIYF
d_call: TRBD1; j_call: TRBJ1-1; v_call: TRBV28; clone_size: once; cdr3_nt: TGTGCCAGCAGTCCAGACAGGGAAAAAGCTTTCTTT; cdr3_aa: CASSPDREKAFF
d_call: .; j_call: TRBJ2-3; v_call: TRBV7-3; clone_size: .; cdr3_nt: TGTGCCAGCAGCTTATTAGTCCGAGATACGCAGTATTTT; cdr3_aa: CASSLLVRDTQYF
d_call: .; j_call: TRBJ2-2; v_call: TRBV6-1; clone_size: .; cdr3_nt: TGTGCCAGCAGTGAACGGGATGTCGTTGCCACCGGGGAGCTGTTTTTT; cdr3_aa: CASSERDVVATGELFF
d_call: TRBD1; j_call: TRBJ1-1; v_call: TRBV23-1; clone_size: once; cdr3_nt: TGCGCCAGCAGTCAAGGAGGGGCAGGGGGAGGTTCGGAAGCTTTCTTT; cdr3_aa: CASSQGGAGGGSEAFF
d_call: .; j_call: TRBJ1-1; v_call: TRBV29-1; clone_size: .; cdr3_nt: TGCAGCGTTGAAGGACACCTAAGAGGGACTGAAGCTTTCTTT; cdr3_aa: CSVEGHLRGTEAFF
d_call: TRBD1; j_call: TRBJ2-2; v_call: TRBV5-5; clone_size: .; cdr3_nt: TGTGCCAGCAGCCCAGGACAGGGGGCAGTCACCGGGGAGCTGTTTTTT; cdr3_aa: CASSPGQGAVTGELFF
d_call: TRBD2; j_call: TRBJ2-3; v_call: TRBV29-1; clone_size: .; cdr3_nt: TGCAGCGTGCTAGCGGGGGGCACAGATACGCAGTATTTT; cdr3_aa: CSVLAGGTDTQYF
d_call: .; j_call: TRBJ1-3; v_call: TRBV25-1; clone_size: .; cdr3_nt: TGTGCCAGCAGACCGCAGGGCTCTGGAAACACCATATATTTT; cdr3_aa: CASRPQGSGNTIYF
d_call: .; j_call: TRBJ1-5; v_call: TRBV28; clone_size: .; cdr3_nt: TGTGCCGGTGGGGGGAGTTCGCATCAGCCCCAGCATTTT; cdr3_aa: CAGGGSSHQPQHF
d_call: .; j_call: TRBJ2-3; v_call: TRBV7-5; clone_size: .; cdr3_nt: TGTGTCAGAAGCTTATGTGCCGTATACACAGATACGCAGTATTTT; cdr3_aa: CVRSLCAVYTDTQYF
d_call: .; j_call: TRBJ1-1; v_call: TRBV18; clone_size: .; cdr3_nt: TGTGCCAGCTCACCACCGTCAATACAGGACACTGAAGCTTTCTTT; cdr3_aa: CASSPPSIQDTEAFF
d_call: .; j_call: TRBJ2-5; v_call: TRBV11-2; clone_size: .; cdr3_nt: TGTGCCAGCAGCGCCCAACAGGGAGGCGAGACCCAGTACTTC; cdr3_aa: CASSAQQGGETQYF
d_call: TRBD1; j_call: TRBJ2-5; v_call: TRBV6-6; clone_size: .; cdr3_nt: TGTGCCAGCAGTGACACAGGGGACGGGACCCAGTACTTC; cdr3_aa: CASSDTGDGTQYF
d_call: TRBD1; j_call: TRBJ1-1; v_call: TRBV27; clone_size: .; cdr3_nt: TGTGCCAGCAGGCTGGACAGGGGGGGACCAAACACTGAAGCTTTCTTT; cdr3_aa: CASRLDRGGPNTEAFF
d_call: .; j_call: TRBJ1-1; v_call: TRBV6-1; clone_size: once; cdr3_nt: TGTGCCAGCAGTGAGGTACAGCCAAACACTGAAGCTTTCTTT; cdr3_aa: CASSEVQPNTEAFF
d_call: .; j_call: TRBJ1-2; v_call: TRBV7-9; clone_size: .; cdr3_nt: TGTGCCAGCAGCATCGAGGGGGGAGGCTACACCTTC; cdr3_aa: CASSIEGGGYTF
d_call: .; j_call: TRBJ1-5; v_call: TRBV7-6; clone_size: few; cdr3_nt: TGTGCCAGCAGCTTAGAAGTTTATGGACAGCCCCAGCATTTT; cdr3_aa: CASSLEVYGQPQHF
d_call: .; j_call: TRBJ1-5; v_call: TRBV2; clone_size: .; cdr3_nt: TGTGCCAGCAGACTAACAGGGCCCTCCAATCAGCCCCAGCATTTT; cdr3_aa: CASRLTGPSNQPQHF
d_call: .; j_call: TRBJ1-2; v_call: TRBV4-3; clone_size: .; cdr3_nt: TGCGCCAGCAGCCAAGATGGGTCCCGGGACGGGGACTATGGCTACACCTTC; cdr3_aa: CASSQDGSRDGDYGYTF
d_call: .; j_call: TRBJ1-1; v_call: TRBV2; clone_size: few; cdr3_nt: TGTGCCAGCAGTGTCCTAGTGGCAGGTCAGAACACTGAAGCTTTCTTT; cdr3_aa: CASSVLVAGQNTEAFF
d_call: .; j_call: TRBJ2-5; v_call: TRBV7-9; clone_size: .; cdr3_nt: TGTGCCAGCAGCGCCGGTCGGGTGCAGCTCCAAGAGACCCAGTACTTC; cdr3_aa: CASSAGRVQLQETQYF